A selection of T cell receptor beta chains follows, all from one sample in a study of cytomegalovirus exposure and HLA in healthy donors. TCRdb keeps only in-frame clones here, not all; method: immunoSEQ multiplex PCR. The table records 150,000 or so clones, over 70% of them present only once. The source material was PBMCs. These receptors all stem from a man over 45 in good health and CMV-seropositive. Each CDR3 is given with its conserved first and last residue. The D gene is left open where the match is weak. Only some rows state a clone size, as once, few, many or a class for expanded clones.

j_call clone_size d_call v_call cdr3_nt cdr3_aa
TRBJ1-3 once - TRBV29-1 TGCAGCGTTGAAGAATCCCATATAAGGGGCACCATATATTTT CSVEESHIRGTIYF
TRBJ2-7 - - TRBV9 TGTGCCAGCAGCGTCAGCGACTCGCAATTCTACGAGCAGTACTTC CASSVSDSQFYEQYF
TRBJ2-1 - TRBD2 TRBV10-3 TGTGCCATCAGTGCTAGCGGGAGCTCCTACAATGAGCAGTTCTTC CAISASGSSYNEQFF
TRBJ2-1 once TRBD1 TRBV29-1 TGCAGCGTCGTTCCCCGGGACAGCCTATACAATGAGCAGTTCTTC CSVVPRDSLYNEQFF
TRBJ2-6 - TRBD1 TRBV28 TGTGCCAGCAGTTTCACAGGGGAAAAGGCCAACGTCCTGACTTTC CASSFTGEKANVLTF
TRBJ2-1 once TRBD2 TRBV9 TGTGCCAGCAGCCCTCAACCGGGACTAGTTGTCGATGAGCAGTTCTTC CASSPQPGLVVDEQFF
TRBJ2-2 once - TRBV7-9 TGTGCCAGCAGCTTAGTAGGAGGGCCCGGGGAGCTGTTTTTT CASSLVGGPGELFF
TRBJ1-1 - - TRBV28 TGTGCCAGCACCCGCGCCTCCGGGGGGGGCACTGAAGCTTTCTTT CASTRASGGGTEAFF
TRBJ2-2 - TRBD1 TRBV7-8 TGTGCCAGCAGCGTTTGGGACAGGCGGAGCACCGGGGAGCTGTTTTTT CASSVWDRRSTGELFF
TRBJ2-7 - - TRBV6-5 TGTGCCAGCAGGTTCAAAGGAGTTTCCTACGAGCAGTACTTC CASRFKGVSYEQYF
TRBJ1-5 - - TRBV5-8 TGTGCCAGCGGCCGGCCAGGGGTGTATCAGCCCCAGCATTTT CASGRPGVYQPQHF
TRBJ1-1 few - TRBV18 TGTGCCAGCTCACCGGTGCGGGCGAGCACTGAAGCTTTCTTT CASSPVRASTEAFF
TRBJ2-2 - TRBD1 TRBV2 TGTGCCAGCAGAGCCGGGACAGTGAACACCGGGGAGCTGTTTTTT CASRAGTVNTGELFF
TRBJ1-3 - - TRBV2 TGTGCCAGCAGTGAGGGCGGGGGGCCTGGAAACACCATATATTTT CASSEGGGPGNTIYF
TRBJ1-1 - - TRBV30 TGTGCCTGGAGATTTGGACAAGTGAACACTGAAGCTTTCTTT CAWRFGQVNTEAFF
TRBJ2-7 - TRBD1 TRBV7-3 TGTGCCAGCAGCTTAACTAGGGGACAGGGGTCCGAGCAGTACTTC CASSLTRGQGSEQYF
TRBJ2-1 - - TRBV30 TGTGCCTGGAGGCGGAGTCCCTACAATGAGCAGTTCTTC CAWRRSPYNEQFF
TRBJ1-5 - - TRBV2 TGTGCCAGCAGAGCCCTGGACACAAGCAATCAGCCCCAGCATTTT CASRALDTSNQPQHF
TRBJ2-3 - TRBD2 TRBV4-2 TGTGCCAGCAGCCAAGATGGCGGGAGTTGGGATACGCAGTATTTT CASSQDGGSWDTQYF
TRBJ2-2 - TRBD2 TRBV5-4 TGTGCCAGCAGCTCGGGACTACCGAACACCGGGGAGCTGTTTTTT CASSSGLPNTGELFF
TRBJ2-5 - TRBD2 TRBV5-1 TGCGCCAGCAGCTTGGCTAGCGGGGGCCTCCAAGAGACCCAGTACTTC CASSLASGGLQETQYF
TRBJ2-7 - - TRBV7-2 TGTGCCAGCATCTGTCAGGGCTACTACGAGCAGTACTTC CASICQGYYEQYF
TRBJ1-1 - - TRBV5-4 TGTGCCAGCAGAACAGCTGGTGAAGCTTTCTTT CASRTAGEAFF
TRBJ2-2 once - TRBV11-2 TGTGCCAGCAGCTTCGAGCGGACCGGGGAGCTGTTTTTT CASSFERTGELFF
TRBJ1-4 - TRBD1 TRBV14 TGTGCCAGCAGCCTACAGGGGGTACGCGAAAAACTGTTTTTT CASSLQGVREKLFF
TRBJ2-7 - - TRBV7-9 TGTGCCAGCAGCTCTCAGGTGGTCGCCGGCGAGCAGTACTTC CASSSQVVAGEQYF
TRBJ2-4 - - TRBV29-1 TGCAGCGTTGACTGGGGGGCGGGAGACATTCAGTACTTC CSVDWGAGDIQYF
TRBJ2-3 once - TRBV30 TGTGCCTGGAACAACTTAGGCGGTAGCACAGATACGCAGTATTTT CAWNNLGGSTDTQYF
TRBJ1-6 few - TRBV2 TGTGCCAGCTCCCGGGGGAATTCACCCCTCCACTTT CASSRGNSPLHF
TRBJ2-7 - - TRBV6-5 TGTGCCAGCAGTTACTCGATAGGGGGAGGGCCGTACGAGCAGTACTTC CASSYSIGGGPYEQYF
TRBJ2-2 - - TRBV28 TGTGCCAGCAGTTTTGTAGGGAGCGCCGGGGAGCTGTTTTTT CASSFVGSAGELFF
TRBJ2-2 - TRBD1 TRBV6-1 TGTGCCAGCAGAAGAACAGGGGGCGACACCGGGGAGCTGTTTTTT CASRRTGGDTGELFF
TRBJ2-2 - TRBD1 TRBV19 TGTGCCAGTAGATGGACAGGGGACGCCGGGGAGCTGTTTTTT CASRWTGDAGELFF
TRBJ1-1 - - TRBV30 TGTGCCTGGAGTGGTCGAAGTGAGGCTTTCTTT CAWSGRSEAFF
TRBJ2-2 - - TRBV6-5 TGTGCCAGCAGACGACAGGCTAACACCGGGGAGCTGTTTTTT CASRRQANTGELFF
TRBJ2-6 - - TRBV5-1 TGCGCCAGCAGCCTGAGGTTAGGGGCCAACGTCCTGACTTTC CASSLRLGANVLTF
TRBJ2-5 - - TRBV5-4 TGTGCCAGCACTAACCGGGGGGCCCTCCAAGAGACCCAGTACTTC CASTNRGALQETQYF
TRBJ2-7 - TRBD2 TRBV6-4 TGTGCCAGTAGTGACGCCGGGACTACCCACTACGAGCAGTACTTC CASSDAGTTHYEQYF
TRBJ2-1 - - TRBV9 TGTGCCAGCAGCGTAGGTACACGTCGGGATGAGCAGTTCTTC CASSVGTRRDEQFF
TRBJ1-2 - TRBD1 TRBV9 TGTGCCAGCAGCCGGGGACAGGGGGTGGGTGGCTACACCTTC CASSRGQGVGGYTF
TRBJ1-3 - - TRBV28 TGTGCCAGCAGTTTTATATCCAGGGGCGGTATGGGAAACACCATATATTTT CASSFISRGGMGNTIYF
TRBJ1-1 - TRBD1 TRBV2 TGTGCCAGCTCGGACAGGGCGGGAAACACTGAAGCTTTCTTT CASSDRAGNTEAFF
TRBJ1-3 - - TRBV6-1 TGTGCCAGCAGCCAGGGTAGCTTTGGAAACACCATATATTTT CASSQGSFGNTIYF
TRBJ1-1 few - TRBV21-1 TGTGCCAGCAGCAAAAACTTCAATAACTTCACGAGGAACACTGAAGCTTTCTTT CASSKNFNNFTRNTEAFF
TRBJ2-3 - - TRBV7-6 TGTGCCAGCGGGAATGGAGGGGGCACAGATACGCAGTATTTT CASGNGGGTDTQYF
TRBJ2-2 once - TRBV28 TGTGCCAGCAGTTTAGGCAGGGTGAACACCGGGGAGCTGTTTTTT CASSLGRVNTGELFF
TRBJ1-1 - - TRBV6-1 TGTGCCAGCAGTGAAGGGGGGGAGTGGATGAACACTGAAGCTTTCTTT CASSEGGEWMNTEAFF
TRBJ1-2 - - TRBV27 TGTGCCAGCAGTCCTGACAGCTATGGCTACACCTTC CASSPDSYGYTF
TRBJ2-1 - - TRBV9 TGTGCCAGCAGCGTGGGGGCGGGCTCCTACAATGAGCAGTTCTTC CASSVGAGSYNEQFF
TRBJ1-3 - - TRBV28 TGTGCCAGCAGTTTCGGCAGAGGATTTGGAAACACCATATATTTT CASSFGRGFGNTIYF
TRBJ2-3 - TRBD2 TRBV29-1 TGCAGCGTTGAGGCAACTAGCGGGGTCGGGGATACGCAGTATTTT CSVEATSGVGDTQYF
TRBJ1-2 - - TRBV5-6 TGTGCCAGCAGCTTGGCTGCAGGGAGCTACACCTTC CASSLAAGSYTF
TRBJ2-3 few TRBD1 TRBV7-6 TGTGCCAGCAGCCACCCAGGGGGATCCCCCACAGATACGCAGTATTTT CASSHPGGSPTDTQYF
TRBJ2-3 - - TRBV5-1 TGCGCCAGCAGCCCTAAGGCGGAGGCAGATACGCAGTATTTT CASSPKAEADTQYF
TRBJ1-6 - - TRBV30 TGTGCCTGGAGTGTACCGAGCTCCTATAATTCACCCCTCCACTTT CAWSVPSSYNSPLHF
TRBJ1-1 few - TRBV5-1 TGCGCCAGCAGCTTGGCGGGGAACACTGAAGCTTTCTTT CASSLAGNTEAFF
TRBJ2-1 once - TRBV7-9 TGTGCCAGCATCCCCGACAGCTCCTACAATGAGCAGTTCTTC CASIPDSSYNEQFF
TRBJ2-1 - - TRBV2 TGTGCCAGCAGTGGGCAGGGGTTGTACTACAATGAGCAGTTCTTC CASSGQGLYYNEQFF
TRBJ1-2 - TRBD1 TRBV27 TGTGCCAGCAGGAGGACAGGGGATTCAAACTATGGCTACACCTTC CASRRTGDSNYGYTF